Listed below are T cell receptor beta chains from one sample, sequenced in a study of glioma-infiltrating T cells after dendritic cell vaccination. Profiling relied on immunoSEQ multiplex PCR, and the TCRdb table lists in-frame clones only, not all of them. The sample lists approximately 60,000 clones, 86% seen once, with roughly 11% in the top ten. The sample here was blood, taken after dendritic cell vaccination. The receptor set was obtained from a human donor with glioblastoma. Both conserved end residues are part of each CDR3. Each record gives: D gene, V gene, J gene, clone size, CDR3 length, CDR3 protein, CDR3 DNA. The D gene is left open where the match is weak. Rows give clone size only sometimes, using once, few, many, or a class for an expanded clone.

D gene: TRBD1; V gene: TRBV9; J gene: TRBJ2-2; clone size: once; CDR3 length: 15; CDR3 protein: CASSSQGANTGELFF; CDR3 DNA: TGTGCCAGCAGCTCCCAGGGGGCGAACACCGGGGAGCTGTTTTTT
D gene: NA; V gene: TRBV29-1; J gene: TRBJ1-5; clone size: NA; CDR3 length: 14; CDR3 protein: CSVRTDNSNQPQHF; CDR3 DNA: TGCAGCGTCCGGACAGATAATAGCAATCAGCCCCAGCATTTT
D gene: NA; V gene: TRBV7-3; J gene: TRBJ2-3; clone size: NA; CDR3 length: 14; CDR3 protein: CASSFFQGSDTQYF; CDR3 DNA: TGTGCCAGCAGCTTCTTCCAGGGGTCAGATACGCAGTATTTT
D gene: NA; V gene: TRBV27; J gene: TRBJ2-5; clone size: NA; CDR3 length: 13; CDR3 protein: CATRTGTRETQYF; CDR3 DNA: TGTGCCACCCGAACAGGGACGAGAGAGACCCAGTACTTC
D gene: NA; V gene: TRBV18; J gene: TRBJ1-4; clone size: NA; CDR3 length: 12; CDR3 protein: CASSPAGEKLFF; CDR3 DNA: TGTGCCAGCTCACCAGCGGGAGAAAAACTGTTTTTT
D gene: TRBD2; V gene: TRBV9; J gene: TRBJ2-5; clone size: NA; CDR3 length: 15; CDR3 protein: CASSGAGGGQETQYF; CDR3 DNA: TGTGCCAGCAGCGGTGCCGGGGGGGGACAAGAGACCCAGTACTTC
D gene: NA; V gene: TRBV6-4; J gene: TRBJ1-2; clone size: once; CDR3 length: 13; CDR3 protein: CASSDSGPNPVSF; CDR3 DNA: TGTGCCAGCAGTGACTCGGGGCCGAACCCTGTCTCCTTC
D gene: NA; V gene: TRBV5-4; J gene: TRBJ1-2; clone size: NA; CDR3 length: 17; CDR3 protein: CASSLFGGGVGNDGYTF; CDR3 DNA: TGTGCCAGCAGCTTATTCGGCGGGGGGGTGGGGAATGATGGCTACACCTTC
D gene: NA; V gene: TRBV5-5; J gene: TRBJ1-1; clone size: NA; CDR3 length: 14; CDR3 protein: CASSLQRRDTEAFF; CDR3 DNA: TGTGCCAGCAGCTTGCAGAGGCGGGACACTGAAGCTTTCTTT
D gene: NA; V gene: TRBV5-4; J gene: TRBJ1-1; clone size: NA; CDR3 length: 15; CDR3 protein: CASSLGRQGPTEAFF; CDR3 DNA: TGTGCCAGCAGCTTAGGTCGGCAGGGTCCCACTGAAGCTTTCTTT
D gene: TRBD1; V gene: TRBV4-3; J gene: TRBJ1-6; clone size: NA; CDR3 length: 16; CDR3 protein: CASSQDIDRANSPLHF; CDR3 DNA: TGCGCCAGCAGCCAAGATATTGACAGGGCGAATTCACCCCTCCACTTT
D gene: NA; V gene: TRBV2; J gene: TRBJ1-4; clone size: NA; CDR3 length: 15; CDR3 protein: CASRNQQGFNEKLFF; CDR3 DNA: TGTGCCAGCAGGAACCAACAGGGATTTAATGAAAAACTGTTTTTT
D gene: TRBD2; V gene: TRBV30; J gene: TRBJ2-3; clone size: NA; CDR3 length: 15; CDR3 protein: CAWSLGLAGLNTQYF; CDR3 DNA: TGTGCCTGGAGCCTCGGACTAGCGGGATTGAATACGCAGTATTTT
D gene: TRBD1; V gene: TRBV15; J gene: TRBJ1-5; clone size: NA; CDR3 length: 16; CDR3 protein: CATSSQDRIPNQPQHF; CDR3 DNA: TGTGCCACCAGCTCTCAGGACAGGATCCCCAATCAGCCCCAGCATTTT
D gene: TRBD2; V gene: TRBV9; J gene: TRBJ2-1; clone size: once; CDR3 length: 15; CDR3 protein: CASSVRLAEDNEQFF; CDR3 DNA: TGTGCCAGCAGCGTCCGGCTAGCGGAAGACAATGAGCAGTTCTTC
D gene: NA; V gene: TRBV6-5; J gene: TRBJ1-2; clone size: NA; CDR3 length: 15; CDR3 protein: CASNPLPQGTHGYTF; CDR3 DNA: TGTGCCAGCAACCCCCTCCCCCAGGGGACCCATGGCTACACCTTC
D gene: TRBD2; V gene: TRBV7-9; J gene: TRBJ2-1; clone size: once; CDR3 length: 15; CDR3 protein: CASSSEAGVRNEQFF; CDR3 DNA: TGTGCCAGCAGCTCAGAAGCGGGAGTCAGGAATGAGCAGTTCTTC
D gene: TRBD1; V gene: TRBV7-6; J gene: TRBJ2-7; clone size: NA; CDR3 length: 12; CDR3 protein: CASSPDRGEQYF; CDR3 DNA: TGTGCCAGCAGCCCCGACAGGGGCGAGCAGTACTTC
D gene: NA; V gene: TRBV7-6; J gene: TRBJ2-7; clone size: NA; CDR3 length: 17; CDR3 protein: CASSLAGGVGSSYEQYF; CDR3 DNA: TGTGCCAGCAGCTTAGCCGGCGGCGTGGGGAGCTCCTACGAGCAGTACTTC
D gene: NA; V gene: TRBV4-3; J gene: TRBJ2-4; clone size: once; CDR3 length: 16; CDR3 protein: CASSQDRGGSKNIQYF; CDR3 DNA: TGCGCCAGCAGCCAAGATCGAGGAGGGAGCAAAAACATTCAGTACTTC
D gene: TRBD2; V gene: TRBV2; J gene: TRBJ2-1; clone size: NA; CDR3 length: 17; CDR3 protein: CASSEAGLAGANNEQFF; CDR3 DNA: TGTGCCAGCAGTGAAGCAGGACTAGCGGGAGCCAACAATGAGCAGTTCTTC
D gene: NA; V gene: TRBV6-5; J gene: TRBJ1-1; clone size: NA; CDR3 length: 15; CDR3 protein: CASRPLYGADTEAFF; CDR3 DNA: TGTGCCAGCAGACCCCTATACGGTGCGGACACTGAAGCTTTCTTT
D gene: NA; V gene: TRBV9; J gene: TRBJ2-2; clone size: NA; CDR3 length: 18; CDR3 protein: CASSVGGGWGADTGELFF; CDR3 DNA: TGTGCCAGCAGCGTAGGTGGAGGGTGGGGTGCGGATACCGGGGAGCTGTTTTTT
D gene: NA; V gene: TRBV2; J gene: TRBJ1-6; clone size: NA; CDR3 length: 15; CDR3 protein: CASSESHREGSPLHF; CDR3 DNA: TGTGCCAGCAGTGAATCCCACAGGGAAGGGTCACCCCTCCACTTT
D gene: TRBD2; V gene: TRBV19; J gene: TRBJ2-7; clone size: NA; CDR3 length: 16; CDR3 protein: CASSPAGTSGSYEQYF; CDR3 DNA: TGTGCCAGTAGTCCAGCCGGGACTAGCGGGAGTTACGAGCAGTACTTC
D gene: NA; V gene: TRBV5-1; J gene: TRBJ1-2; clone size: NA; CDR3 length: 13; CDR3 protein: CASSLAQGYGYTF; CDR3 DNA: TGCGCCAGCAGCTTGGCCCAGGGCTATGGCTACACCTTC
D gene: TRBD1; V gene: TRBV27; J gene: TRBJ1-5; clone size: NA; CDR3 length: 16; CDR3 protein: CASKGAQGIGNQPQHF; CDR3 DNA: TGTGCCAGCAAGGGGGCTCAGGGTATCGGCAATCAGCCCCAGCATTTT
D gene: NA; V gene: TRBV5-1; J gene: TRBJ2-1; clone size: NA; CDR3 length: 16; CDR3 protein: CASSLWGGVSYNEQFF; CDR3 DNA: TGCGCCAGCAGCTTGTGGGGGGGCGTCTCCTACAATGAGCAGTTCTTC
D gene: NA; V gene: TRBV5-1; J gene: TRBJ1-1; clone size: NA; CDR3 length: 15; CDR3 protein: CASSLWGGEGTEAFF; CDR3 DNA: TGCGCCAGCAGCTTGTGGGGGGGAGAGGGGACTGAAGCTTTCTTT
D gene: NA; V gene: TRBV11-3; J gene: TRBJ2-6; clone size: NA; CDR3 length: 18; CDR3 protein: CASSLDREANSGANVLTF; CDR3 DNA: TGTGCCAGCAGCTTAGATCGGGAAGCAAACTCTGGGGCCAACGTCCTGACTTTC
D gene: NA; V gene: TRBV29-1; J gene: TRBJ1-1; clone size: NA; CDR3 length: 13; CDR3 protein: CSALDRENTEAFF; CDR3 DNA: TGCAGCGCTCTGGACAGAGAGAACACTGAAGCTTTCTTT
D gene: TRBD2; V gene: TRBV5-1; J gene: TRBJ2-2; clone size: NA; CDR3 length: 16; CDR3 protein: CASSLKTSGAAGELFF; CDR3 DNA: TGCGCCAGCAGCTTAAAGACTAGCGGGGCAGCCGGGGAGCTGTTTTTT
D gene: NA; V gene: TRBV28; J gene: TRBJ1-3; clone size: NA; CDR3 length: 14; CDR3 protein: CASRTGGSGNTIYF; CDR3 DNA: TGTGCCAGCAGGACAGGAGGCTCTGGAAACACCATATATTTT
D gene: TRBD1; V gene: TRBV5-5; J gene: TRBJ2-7; clone size: NA; CDR3 length: 15; CDR3 protein: CASSSGQGFSYEQYF; CDR3 DNA: TGTGCCAGCAGCTCTGGACAGGGCTTTTCCTACGAGCAGTACTTC
D gene: TRBD1; V gene: TRBV6-1; J gene: TRBJ1-1; clone size: NA; CDR3 length: 13; CDR3 protein: CASSKTGNNEAFF; CDR3 DNA: TGTGCCAGCAGCAAGACAGGGAACAATGAAGCTTTCTTT
D gene: NA; V gene: TRBV7-9; J gene: TRBJ1-1; clone size: NA; CDR3 length: 15; CDR3 protein: CASSPRTALNTEAFF; CDR3 DNA: TGTGCCAGCAGCCCCAGGACAGCCTTGAACACTGAAGCTTTCTTT
D gene: TRBD1; V gene: TRBV15; J gene: TRBJ2-7; clone size: NA; CDR3 length: 13; CDR3 protein: CATRTGTGAEQYF; CDR3 DNA: TGTGCCACCAGGACCGGGACAGGGGCCGAGCAGTACTTC
D gene: TRBD1; V gene: TRBV30; J gene: TRBJ1-4; clone size: NA; CDR3 length: 15; CDR3 protein: CAWSREGAGEEKLFF; CDR3 DNA: TGTGCCTGGAGTCGCGAGGGGGCTGGGGAGGAAAAACTGTTTTTT
D gene: TRBD1; V gene: TRBV7-2; J gene: TRBJ2-5; clone size: NA; CDR3 length: 16; CDR3 protein: CASSRRGQGRQETQYF; CDR3 DNA: TGTGCCAGCAGTCGCAGGGGGCAGGGGCGACAAGAGACCCAGTACTTC
D gene: TRBD1; V gene: TRBV9; J gene: TRBJ1-1; clone size: NA; CDR3 length: 14; CDR3 protein: CASSPWTGYTEAFF; CDR3 DNA: TGTGCCAGCAGCCCGTGGACAGGGTACACTGAAGCTTTCTTT
D gene: NA; V gene: TRBV25-1; J gene: TRBJ2-7; clone size: NA; CDR3 length: 12; CDR3 protein: CASSDRAYEQYF; CDR3 DNA: TGTGCCAGCAGTGATCGGGCCTACGAGCAGTACTTC
D gene: NA; V gene: TRBV27; J gene: TRBJ1-5; clone size: NA; CDR3 length: 13; CDR3 protein: CASSHGSNQPQHF; CDR3 DNA: TGTGCCAGCAGTCACGGGAGCAATCAGCCCCAGCATTTT
D gene: NA; V gene: TRBV9; J gene: TRBJ1-6; clone size: NA; CDR3 length: 14; CDR3 protein: CASSVGVNNSPLHF; CDR3 DNA: TGTGCCAGCAGCGTAGGAGTTAACAATTCACCCCTCCACTTT
D gene: TRBD1; V gene: TRBV6-5; J gene: TRBJ1-5; clone size: NA; CDR3 length: 13; CDR3 protein: CASRPTGYQPQHF; CDR3 DNA: TGTGCCAGCAGGCCGACAGGGTATCAGCCCCAGCATTTT
D gene: TRBD1; V gene: TRBV6-1; J gene: TRBJ2-7; clone size: NA; CDR3 length: 13; CDR3 protein: CASRAGTGAEQYF; CDR3 DNA: TGTGCCAGCAGAGCCGGGACAGGGGCTGAGCAGTACTTC
D gene: NA; V gene: TRBV5-4; J gene: TRBJ2-1; clone size: once; CDR3 length: 15; CDR3 protein: CASSLKGKGLDEQFF; CDR3 DNA: TGTGCCAGCAGCTTGAAGGGGAAGGGGCTCGATGAGCAGTTCTTC
D gene: TRBD1; V gene: TRBV19; J gene: TRBJ1-3; clone size: NA; CDR3 length: 15; CDR3 protein: CASNKGQASGNTIYF; CDR3 DNA: TGTGCCAGTAACAAGGGACAGGCCTCTGGAAACACCATATATTTT
D gene: NA; V gene: TRBV5-1; J gene: TRBJ1-3; clone size: NA; CDR3 length: 13; CDR3 protein: CASSPDRGNTIYF; CDR3 DNA: TGCGCCAGCAGCCCGGACCGAGGGAACACCATATATTTT
D gene: TRBD1; V gene: TRBV5-8; J gene: TRBJ2-3; clone size: NA; CDR3 length: 15; CDR3 protein: CASSLLDRSTDTQYF; CDR3 DNA: TGTGCCAGCAGCTTGCTGGACAGGAGCACAGATACGCAGTATTTT
D gene: TRBD1; V gene: TRBV5-6; J gene: TRBJ1-1; clone size: NA; CDR3 length: 15; CDR3 protein: CASSRTGNTDTEAFF; CDR3 DNA: TGTGCCAGCAGCAGGACAGGGAATACGGACACTGAAGCTTTCTTT
D gene: TRBD1; V gene: TRBV9; J gene: TRBJ1-3; clone size: NA; CDR3 length: 16; CDR3 protein: CASSDGQAMTGNTIYF; CDR3 DNA: TGTGCCAGCAGCGATGGACAGGCAATGACTGGAAACACCATATATTTT
D gene: NA; V gene: TRBV5-4; J gene: TRBJ1-1; clone size: NA; CDR3 length: 14; CDR3 protein: CASSSTDMNTEAFF; CDR3 DNA: TGTGCCAGCAGCTCGACAGACATGAACACTGAAGCTTTCTTT
D gene: NA; V gene: TRBV12-5; J gene: TRBJ1-3; clone size: NA; CDR3 length: 11; CDR3 protein: CASGPGNTIYF; CDR3 DNA: TGTGCTAGTGGTCCCGGGAACACCATATATTTT
D gene: NA; V gene: TRBV28; J gene: TRBJ2-5; clone size: few; CDR3 length: 15; CDR3 protein: CASHPRGGGARTQYF; CDR3 DNA: TGTGCCAGCCACCCAAGGGGCGGCGGGGCCAGGACCCAGTACTTC
D gene: TRBD1; V gene: TRBV14; J gene: TRBJ1-2; clone size: NA; CDR3 length: 16; CDR3 protein: CASSRGQGAQYYGYTF; CDR3 DNA: TGTGCCAGCAGCCGGGGACAGGGGGCCCAGTACTATGGCTACACCTTC
D gene: TRBD1; V gene: TRBV5-4; J gene: TRBJ2-1; clone size: NA; CDR3 length: 16; CDR3 protein: CASSLDAGQGFNEQFF; CDR3 DNA: TGTGCCAGCAGCTTGGATGCGGGACAGGGTTTCAATGAGCAGTTCTTC
D gene: TRBD2; V gene: TRBV5-6; J gene: TRBJ2-7; clone size: NA; CDR3 length: 15; CDR3 protein: CASSLAGGTSGKQYF; CDR3 DNA: TGTGCCAGCAGCTTGGCCGGCGGGACTAGCGGGAAGCAGTACTTC
D gene: TRBD1; V gene: TRBV9; J gene: TRBJ2-7; clone size: NA; CDR3 length: 13; CDR3 protein: CASSPGQGVEQYF; CDR3 DNA: TGTGCCAGCAGCCCTGGACAGGGAGTCGAGCAGTACTTC